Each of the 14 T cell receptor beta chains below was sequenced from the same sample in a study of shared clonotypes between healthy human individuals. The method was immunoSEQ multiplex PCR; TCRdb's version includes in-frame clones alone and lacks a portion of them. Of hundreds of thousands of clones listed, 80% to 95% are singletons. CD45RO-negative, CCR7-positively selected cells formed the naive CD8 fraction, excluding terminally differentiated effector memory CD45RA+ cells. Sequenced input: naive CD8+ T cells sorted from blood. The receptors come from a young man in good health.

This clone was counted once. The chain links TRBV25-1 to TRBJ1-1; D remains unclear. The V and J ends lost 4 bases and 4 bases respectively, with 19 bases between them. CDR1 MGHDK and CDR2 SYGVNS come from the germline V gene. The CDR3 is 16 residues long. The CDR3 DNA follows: TGTGCCAGCAGTGGTCCCGGAGGGTTTGTTGGCACTGAAGCTTTCTTT. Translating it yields CASSGPGGFVGTEAFF.

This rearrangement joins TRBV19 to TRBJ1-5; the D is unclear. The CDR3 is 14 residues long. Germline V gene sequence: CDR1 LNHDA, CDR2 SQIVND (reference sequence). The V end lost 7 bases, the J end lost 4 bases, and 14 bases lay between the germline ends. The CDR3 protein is CASKDGDWNQPQHF. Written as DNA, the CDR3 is TGTGCCAGTAAGGACGGAGACTGGAATCAGCCCCAGCATTTT.

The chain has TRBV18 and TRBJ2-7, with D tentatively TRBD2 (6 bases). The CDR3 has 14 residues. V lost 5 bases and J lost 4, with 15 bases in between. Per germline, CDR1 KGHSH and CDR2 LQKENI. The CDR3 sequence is CASSSRDFPYEQYF. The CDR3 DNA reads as TGTGCCAGCTCATCCCGGGACTTTCCATACGAGCAGTACTTC. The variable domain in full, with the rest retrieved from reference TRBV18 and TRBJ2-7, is NAGVMQNPRHLVRRRGQEARLRCSPMKGHSHVYWYRQLPEEGLKFMVYLQKENIIDESGMPKERFSAEFPKEGPSILRIQQVVRGDSAAYFCASSSRDFPYEQYFGPGTRLTVT.

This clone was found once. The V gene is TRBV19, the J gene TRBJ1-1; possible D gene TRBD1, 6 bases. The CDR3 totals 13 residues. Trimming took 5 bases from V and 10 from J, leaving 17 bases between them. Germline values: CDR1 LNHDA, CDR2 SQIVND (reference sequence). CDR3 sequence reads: CASSAWDIDGAFF. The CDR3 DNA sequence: TGTGCCAGTAGTGCCTGGGACATTGATGGAGCTTTCTTT.

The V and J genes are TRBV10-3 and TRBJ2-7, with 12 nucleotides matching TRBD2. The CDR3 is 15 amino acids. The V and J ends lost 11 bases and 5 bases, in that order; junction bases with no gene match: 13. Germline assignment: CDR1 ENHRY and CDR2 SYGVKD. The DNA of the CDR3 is TGTGCCTCCTCCCCGACTAGCGGGAGAGTGGACGAGCAGTACTTC. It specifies CASSPTSGRVDEQYF.

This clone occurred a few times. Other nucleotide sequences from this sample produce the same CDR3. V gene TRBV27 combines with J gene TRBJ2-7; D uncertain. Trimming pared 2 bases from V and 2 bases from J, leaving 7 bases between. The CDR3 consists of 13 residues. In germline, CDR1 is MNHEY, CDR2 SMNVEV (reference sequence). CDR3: CASSLGRTYEQYF. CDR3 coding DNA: TGTGCCAGCAGTTTAGGCAGGACCTACGAGCAGTACTTC.

This CDR3 is CASSVVGGYQETQYF. The CDR3, as DNA: TGTGCCAGCAGCGTAGTTGGAGGGTACCAAGAGACCCAGTACTTC. The chain recombines TRBV9 with TRBJ2-5; weak D call: TRBD2 (6 bases). CDR1 is SGDLS, CDR2 YYNGEE, per germline. The CDR3 spans 15 residues. V was pared by 0 bases and J by 0 bases, with 9 bases between.

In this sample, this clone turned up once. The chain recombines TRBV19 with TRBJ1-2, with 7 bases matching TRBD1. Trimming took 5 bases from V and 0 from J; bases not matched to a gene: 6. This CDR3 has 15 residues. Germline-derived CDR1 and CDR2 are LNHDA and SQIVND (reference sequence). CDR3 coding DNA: TGTGCCAGTAGTCCCTCCGGGACAGCTAACTATGGCTACACCTTC. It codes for CASSPSGTANYGYTF.

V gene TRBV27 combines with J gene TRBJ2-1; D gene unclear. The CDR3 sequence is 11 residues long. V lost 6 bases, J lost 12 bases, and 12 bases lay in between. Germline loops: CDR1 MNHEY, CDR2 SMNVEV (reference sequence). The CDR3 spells CASRWGSWQFF. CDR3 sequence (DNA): TGTGCCAGCAGGTGGGGTAGTTGGCAGTTCTTC.

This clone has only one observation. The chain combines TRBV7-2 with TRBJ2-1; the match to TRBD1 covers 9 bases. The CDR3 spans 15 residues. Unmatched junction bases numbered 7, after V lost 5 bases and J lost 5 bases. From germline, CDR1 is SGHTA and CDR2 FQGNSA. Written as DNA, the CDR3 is TGTGCCAGCAGCCCCATGGGGACAGGGAACAATGAGCAGTTCTTC. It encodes CASSPMGTGNNEQFF.

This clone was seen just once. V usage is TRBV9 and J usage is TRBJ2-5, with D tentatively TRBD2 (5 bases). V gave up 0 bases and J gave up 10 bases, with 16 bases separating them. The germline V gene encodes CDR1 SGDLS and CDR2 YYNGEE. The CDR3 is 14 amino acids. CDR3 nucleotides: TGTGCCAGCAGCGTAGGCCCAGGACTTTTTGTCCAGTACTTC. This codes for CASSVGPGLFVQYF.

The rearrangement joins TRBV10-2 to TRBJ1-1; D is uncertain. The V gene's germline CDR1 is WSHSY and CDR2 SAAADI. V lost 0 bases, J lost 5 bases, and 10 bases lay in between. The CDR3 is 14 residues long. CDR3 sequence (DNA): TGCGCCAGCAGTGAGTCCCTAAGAGGGACTGAAGCTTTCTTT. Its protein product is CASSESLRGTEAFF.

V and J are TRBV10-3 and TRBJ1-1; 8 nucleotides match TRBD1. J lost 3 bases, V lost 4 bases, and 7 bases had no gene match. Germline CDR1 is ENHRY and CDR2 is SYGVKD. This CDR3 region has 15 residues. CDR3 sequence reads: CAISGYGQGDTEAFF. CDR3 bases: TGTGCCATCAGTGGATACGGACAGGGAGACACTGAAGCTTTCTTT.

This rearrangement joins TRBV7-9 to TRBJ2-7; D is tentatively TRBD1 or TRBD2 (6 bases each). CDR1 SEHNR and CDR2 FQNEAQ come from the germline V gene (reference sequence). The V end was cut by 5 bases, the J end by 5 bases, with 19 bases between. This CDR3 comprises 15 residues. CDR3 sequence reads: CASSASLAGQNEQYF. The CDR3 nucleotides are TGTGCCAGCAGCGCATCCCTGGCGGGACAAAACGAGCAGTACTTC.